The 10 T cell receptor beta chains presented below share a single source sample, sequenced in a study of control samples from healthy donors and cancer patients. Some clones are missing from TCRdb's copy, which holds only in-frame ones; the method was immunoSEQ multiplex PCR. The repertoire holds fewer than 25,000 clones, with around nine tenths as singletons. The sample consisted of PBMCs. The receptors were gathered from a woman aged 55-75 years with head and neck cancer.

This chain connects TRBV5-1 to TRBJ2-3; 7 positions match TRBD1. The V gene end was trimmed by 4 bases and the J gene end by 6 bases; junction bases not matched to a gene: 5. This CDR3 comprises 13 residues. Germline-derived CDR1 and CDR2 are SGHRS and YFSETQ. The CDR3 sequence is CASSPGTEDTQYF. CDR3 nucleotides: TGCGCCAGCAGCCCAGGGACAGAGGATACGCAGTATTTT.

The sample holds one count of this clone. The V and J genes are TRBV9 and TRBJ2-1; D perhaps matches TRBD2 (5 bases). V dropped 3 bases and J dropped 7 bases, with 17 bases sitting between them. The CDR3 covers 15 residues. In germline, CDR1 is SGDLS, CDR2 YYNGEE. The CDR3 sequence is CASSAVGSLKNEQFF. The CDR3 nucleotides read TGTGCCAGCAGCGCCGTGGGGAGCCTAAAAAATGAGCAGTTCTTC.

The count of this clone is one. This chain's CDR3 is CASRLKGRTGWDQPQHF. CDR3 DNA sequence: TGTGCCAGCAGGCTTAAGGGTCGGACAGGGTGGGATCAGCCCCAGCATTTT. The rearrangement joins TRBV27 to TRBJ1-5; 8 nucleotides line up with TRBD1. The CDR3 runs to 17 residues. Germline V gene data show CDR1 as MNHEY and CDR2 as SMNVEV (reference sequence). The junction had 15 bases not matched to a gene; V was cut back by 6 bases and J by 5 bases.

The chain recombines TRBV14 with TRBJ1-3; TRBD1 might be the D (5 bases). This CDR3 region has 15 residues. CDR1 is SGHDN and CDR2 is FVKESK in the germline V gene. The V gene lost 0 bases and the J gene lost 1 base, with 7 bases spanning the gap. The CDR3 sequence is CASSQDWGSGNTIYF. The CDR3, as DNA: TGTGCCAGCAGCCAAGATTGGGGGTCTGGAAACACCATATATTTT.

V and J are TRBV6-1 and TRBJ1-5, with 7 bases that match TRBD1. Germline lookup yields CDR1 MNHNS and CDR2 SASEGT. Unmatched junction bases numbered 6, after V lost 4 bases and J lost 0 bases. The CDR3 spans 16 residues. DNA for the CDR3: TGTGCCAGCAGTGCCCGGGACAGACCTAGCAATCAGCCCCAGCATTTT. It translates to CASSARDRPSNQPQHF.

V and J are TRBV2 and TRBJ2-1, with TRBD2 matching over 8 bases. In germline, CDR1 is SNHLY, CDR2 FYNNEI. The CDR3 covers 16 residues. The V and J ends lost 6 bases and 8 bases, in that order; junction bases with no gene match: 15. CDR3: CASSVTGTRVRYEQFF. Written as DNA, the CDR3 is TGTGCCAGCAGCGTTACCGGGACTAGGGTCCGCTATGAGCAGTTCTTC. Combining the CDR3 with reference TRBV2 and TRBJ2-1 gives the whole variable domain EPEVTQTPSHQVTQMGQEVILRCVPISNHLYFYWYRQILGQKVEFLVSFYNNEISEKSEIFDDQFSVERPDGSNFTLKIRSTKLEDSAMYFCASSVTGTRVRYEQFFGPGTRLTVL.

V usage is TRBV28 and J usage is TRBJ2-1; tentative D call: TRBD1 (5 bases). Germline lookup yields CDR1 MDHEN and CDR2 SYDVKM. The CDR3 has 14 residues. Trimming removed 5 bases from V and 4 bases from J, with 12 bases in between. The DNA of the CDR3 is TGTGCCAGCAGTGACTTCAGGGAATACAATGAGCAGTTCTTC. Protein product: CASSDFREYNEQFF. The whole variable domain, remainder taken from reference TRBV28 and TRBJ2-1, is DVKVTQSSRYLVKRTGEKVFLECVQDMDHENMFWYRQDPGLGLRLIYFSYDVKMKEKGDIPEGYSVSREKKERFSLILESASTNQTSMYLCASSDFREYNEQFFGPGTRLTVL.

V is TRBV7-9 and J is TRBJ2-7, with D perhaps TRBD2 (5 bases). CDR1 is SEHNR and CDR2 is FQNEAQ in the germline V gene (reference sequence). The CDR3 is made up of 14 amino acids. Trimming left V 6 bases short and J 2 bases short, with 14 bases between. Written as DNA, the CDR3 is TGTGCCAGCAGTACCCGGGGTGGAGCCTACGAGCAGTACTTC. Translation gives CASSTRGGAYEQYF.

This clone turned up a few times. The chain joins TRBV10-3 to TRBJ2-1; possibly TRBD1 or TRBD2 for D (5 bases each). The CDR3 covers 11 residues. Germline CDR1 and CDR2: ENHRY and SYGVKD. Between the trimmed V and J ends, which lost 8 bases and 8 bases, there was a span of 10 bases. The CDR3 DNA is TGTGCCATCGGCCAGGGAGATGAGCAGTTCTTC. Translation gives CAIGQGDEQFF.

The V and J genes are TRBV12-3 or TRBV12-4 and TRBJ1-4, with 9 bases matching TRBD1. Unmatched junction bases numbered 5, after V lost 7 bases and J lost 14 bases. The CDR3 is made up of 11 amino acids. The CDR3 loop reads CASTQTGGLFF. The DNA for the CDR3 is TGTGCCAGCACCCAGACAGGGGGTCTGTTTTTT.